A selection of T cell receptor beta chains follows, all from one sample in a study of T cell responses to AZD1222 COVID-19 vaccine. TCRdb's copy holds only in-frame clones and misses some; the assay was immunoSEQ multiplex PCR. The table has 120,000 or so clones, about 92% seen once; the top ten hold less than 6%. Sequencing was performed on peripheral blood, taken 28 days after the second AZD1222 dose. These receptors all stem from an adult who received the AZD1222 COVID-19 vaccine. CDR3s include the opening cysteine and the closing phenylalanine or tryptophan. Fields, in order: V gene, J gene, CDR3 length, clone size, D gene, CDR3 protein, CDR3 DNA. D genes are given only for firm matches. The size field is filled for only some rows; it gives once, few, many or a size class.

v_gene: TRBV4-3
j_gene: TRBJ1-2
len: 17
abundance: -
d_gene: TRBD1
CDR3aa: CASSQDTRHTGGYGYTF
CDR3nt: TGCGCCAGCAGCCAAGACACACGTCATACAGGGGGCTATGGCTACACCTTC

v_gene: TRBV5-4
j_gene: TRBJ2-6
len: 16
abundance: -
d_gene: -
CDR3aa: CASSYPGRTSANVLTF
CDR3nt: TGTGCCAGCAGCTATCCGGGACGGACGTCGGCCAACGTCCTGACTTTC

v_gene: TRBV5-1
j_gene: TRBJ2-3
len: 15
abundance: -
d_gene: TRBD2
CDR3aa: CASSLRGVRTDTQYF
CDR3nt: TGCGCCAGCAGCTTGCGGGGGGTTAGGACAGATACGCAGTATTTT

v_gene: TRBV5-1
j_gene: TRBJ2-7
len: 15
abundance: -
d_gene: -
CDR3aa: CASSWGNSDSYEQYF
CDR3nt: TGCGCCAGCAGCTGGGGAAACTCAGACTCCTACGAGCAGTACTTC

v_gene: TRBV19
j_gene: TRBJ2-1
len: 15
abundance: -
d_gene: TRBD2
CDR3aa: CACGTSGGGGNEQFF
CDR3nt: TGTGCCTGTGGCACTAGCGGGGGGGGAGGGAATGAGCAGTTCTTC

v_gene: TRBV2
j_gene: TRBJ2-2
len: 16
abundance: -
d_gene: TRBD1
CDR3aa: CASKGPGTGATGELFF
CDR3nt: TGTGCCAGCAAAGGCCCCGGGACAGGGGCCACCGGGGAGCTGTTTTTT

v_gene: TRBV3-1/TRBV3-2
j_gene: TRBJ2-2
len: 18
abundance: -
d_gene: -
CDR3aa: CASSQGAGIFANTGELFF
CDR3nt: TGTGCCAGCAGCCAAGGGGCGGGAATTTTCGCGAACACCGGGGAGCTGTTTTTT

v_gene: TRBV28
j_gene: TRBJ1-1
len: 13
abundance: -
d_gene: -
CDR3aa: CASSLMQGFKAFF
CDR3nt: TGTGCCAGCAGTTTAATGCAGGGGTTTAAAGCTTTCTTT

v_gene: TRBV18
j_gene: TRBJ2-3
len: 16
abundance: once
d_gene: -
CDR3aa: CASSPPVGGGTDTQYF
CDR3nt: TGTGCCAGCTCACCACCCGTTGGGGGAGGCACAGATACGCAGTATTTT

v_gene: TRBV18
j_gene: TRBJ2-7
len: 16
abundance: -
d_gene: -
CDR3aa: CASSPQPRGLSYEQYF
CDR3nt: TGTGCCAGCTCACCACAACCAAGAGGACTATCCTACGAGCAGTACTTC

v_gene: TRBV7-2
j_gene: TRBJ2-5
len: 13
abundance: -
d_gene: -
CDR3aa: CASSLARAGTQYF
CDR3nt: TGTGCCAGCAGCTTAGCCAGGGCCGGGACCCAGTACTTC

v_gene: TRBV10-2
j_gene: TRBJ1-5
len: 14
abundance: once
d_gene: -
CDR3aa: CASSEGQGRQPQHF
CDR3nt: TGCGCCAGCAGTGAGGGGCAGGGTAGGCAGCCCCAGCATTTT

v_gene: TRBV10-3
j_gene: TRBJ1-3
len: 16
abundance: -
d_gene: -
CDR3aa: CAISEPNRNPQGTIYF
CDR3nt: TGTGCCATCAGTGAGCCCAACAGGAACCCCCAAGGGACCATATATTTT

v_gene: TRBV30
j_gene: TRBJ1-1
len: 15
abundance: -
d_gene: TRBD1
CDR3aa: CAWSSPDRYLTEAFF
CDR3nt: TGTGCCTGGAGTTCACCGGACAGGTACCTAACTGAAGCTTTCTTT

v_gene: TRBV9
j_gene: TRBJ1-2
len: 15
abundance: few
d_gene: -
CDR3aa: CASSVGSGQGYGYTF
CDR3nt: TGTGCCAGCAGCGTAGGATCAGGGCAGGGGTATGGCTACACCTTC

v_gene: TRBV25-1
j_gene: TRBJ1-3
len: 18
abundance: -
d_gene: -
CDR3aa: CASMGPVGSPDSGNTIYF
CDR3nt: TGTGCCAGCATGGGCCCAGTAGGGAGTCCGGACTCTGGAAACACCATATATTTT

v_gene: TRBV19
j_gene: TRBJ1-4
len: 15
abundance: -
d_gene: -
CDR3aa: CASTSPGLGHEKLFF
CDR3nt: TGTGCCAGTACCTCACCTGGACTGGGACATGAAAAACTGTTTTTT

v_gene: TRBV18
j_gene: TRBJ1-4
len: 15
abundance: -
d_gene: -
CDR3aa: CASSPSGPPNEKLFF
CDR3nt: TGTGCCAGCTCACCCTCCGGGCCCCCTAATGAAAAACTGTTTTTT

v_gene: TRBV5-4
j_gene: TRBJ2-1
len: 13
abundance: -
d_gene: -
CDR3aa: CALRGAAYNEQFF
CDR3nt: TGTGCCCTGAGGGGGGCCGCCTACAATGAGCAGTTCTTC

v_gene: TRBV14
j_gene: TRBJ2-7
len: 11
abundance: -
d_gene: -
CDR3aa: CASSAAYEQYF
CDR3nt: TGTGCCAGCAGCGCCGCCTACGAGCAGTACTTC

v_gene: TRBV19
j_gene: TRBJ1-2
len: 15
abundance: -
d_gene: -
CDR3aa: CASSQYSQGLDGYTF
CDR3nt: TGTGCCAGTAGCCAGTACTCACAGGGCCTGGATGGCTACACCTTC

v_gene: TRBV16
j_gene: TRBJ1-2
len: 13
abundance: -
d_gene: -
CDR3aa: CASSPGSHYGYTF
CDR3nt: TGTGCCAGCAGTCCCGGCAGCCACTATGGCTACACCTTC

v_gene: TRBV5-1
j_gene: TRBJ2-1
len: 15
abundance: -
d_gene: -
CDR3aa: CASSPAVTRKNEQFF
CDR3nt: TGCGCCAGCAGCCCCGCGGTCACCAGAAAGAATGAGCAGTTCTTC

v_gene: TRBV6-5
j_gene: TRBJ2-7
len: 14
abundance: -
d_gene: TRBD1
CDR3aa: CASSQDRDSYEQYF
CDR3nt: TGTGCCAGCAGTCAGGACCGGGACAGCTACGAGCAGTACTTC

v_gene: TRBV18
j_gene: TRBJ1-1
len: 15
abundance: -
d_gene: -
CDR3aa: CASSPLDRFGTEAFF
CDR3nt: TGTGCCAGCTCACCACTCGACAGGTTTGGAACTGAAGCTTTCTTT

v_gene: TRBV2
j_gene: TRBJ1-2
len: 15
abundance: -
d_gene: -
CDR3aa: CASRVDGTVSDGYTF
CDR3nt: TGTGCCAGCAGGGTCGACGGTACAGTCTCGGATGGCTACACCTTC

v_gene: TRBV30
j_gene: TRBJ1-2
len: 11
abundance: -
d_gene: -
CDR3aa: CAWREPYGYTF
CDR3nt: TGTGCCTGGAGAGAGCCCTATGGCTACACCTTC

v_gene: TRBV5-1
j_gene: TRBJ2-7
len: 16
abundance: -
d_gene: TRBD2
CDR3aa: CASSFSAGGSSYEQYF
CDR3nt: TGCGCCAGCAGCTTTAGCGCGGGGGGGAGCTCCTACGAGCAGTACTTC

v_gene: TRBV28
j_gene: TRBJ2-2
len: 15
abundance: -
d_gene: -
CDR3aa: CASSFGPQGTGELFF
CDR3nt: TGTGCCAGCAGTTTCGGACCTCAGGGTACCGGGGAGCTGTTTTTT